Below, one T cell receptor (beta chain) is given with its context. Cohorts were assigned according to the clinical history that participants reported. Recovery among Cohort 3 donors was established by two negative PCRs, clearance, or symptom resolution. In the source study's methods: Amplified reference gene primers provided the basis for estimating nucleated cell counts. Sequencing was performed with immunoSEQ multiplex PCR; in TCRdb, only in-frame clones are kept and a portion is missing. V and J calls and clone size are as listed in that table; D and trimming were resolved from the DNA. The sample shows about 270,000 clones, less than 90% of them seen only once. V was pared by 5 bases and J by 3 bases, with 10 bases of the junction left unmatched. The CDR3 runs to 18 residues. Germline CDR1 and CDR2: SGHNT and YENEEA. The data stem from a study of blood T cell repertoires in COVID-19.

Sequenced input: PBMCs or T cells enriched from blood (not recorded which). The TCR sequence derives from a woman between 50 and 59 years old who had recovered from COVID-19. The V gene is TRBV11-3, the J gene TRBJ2-1, with TRBD2 matching over 13 bases. In DNA form, the CDR3 reads TGTGCCAGCAGCCCGGCCGGGACTAGCGGGATCGGCTACAATGAGCAGTTCTTC. Translation gives CASSPAGTSGIGYNEQFF.